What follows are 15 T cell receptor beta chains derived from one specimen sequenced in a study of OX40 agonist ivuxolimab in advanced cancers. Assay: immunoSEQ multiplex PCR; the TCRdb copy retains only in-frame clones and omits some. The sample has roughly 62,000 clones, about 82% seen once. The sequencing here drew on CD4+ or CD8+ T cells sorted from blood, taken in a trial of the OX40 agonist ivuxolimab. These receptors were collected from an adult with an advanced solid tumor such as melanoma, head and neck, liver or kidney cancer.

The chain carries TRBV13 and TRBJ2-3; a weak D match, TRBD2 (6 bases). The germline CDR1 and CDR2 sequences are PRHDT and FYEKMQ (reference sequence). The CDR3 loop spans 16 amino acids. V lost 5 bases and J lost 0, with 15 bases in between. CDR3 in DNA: TGTGCCAGCAGCACCGCTTTTGGGGGGAGCACAGATACGCAGTATTTT. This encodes CASSTAFGGSTDTQYF.

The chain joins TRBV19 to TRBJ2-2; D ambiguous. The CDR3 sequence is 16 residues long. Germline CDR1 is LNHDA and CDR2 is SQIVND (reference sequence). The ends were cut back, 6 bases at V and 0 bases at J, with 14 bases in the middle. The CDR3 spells CASSPSLVANTGELFF. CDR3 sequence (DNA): TGTGCCAGTAGCCCATCTTTAGTAGCGAACACCGGGGAGCTGTTTTTT.

The CDR3 nucleotides are TGTGCCAGCAGTTTTAACCCGGACGGGGCCGAGCAGTACTTC. This gives the protein CASSFNPDGAEQYF. The genes are TRBV6-5 and TRBJ2-7, with D tentatively TRBD1 or TRBD2 (5 bases each). Per germline, CDR1 MNHEY and CDR2 SVGAGI. Trimming took 4 bases from V and 6 from J, leaving 16 bases between them. This CDR3 is 14 amino acids long.

CDR3 loop: CASSQEGRGEVEQYF. The CDR3 DNA is TGTGCCAGCAGCCAAGAGGGCAGGGGGGAGGTCGAGCAGTACTTC. This rearrangement joins TRBV4-2 to TRBJ2-5; D is possibly TRBD1 (7 bases). The end of the DNA aligns better with TRBJ2-7, so the J call may be wrong. This CDR3 has 15 residues. The V gene's germline CDR1 is LGHNA and CDR2 YNFKEQ.

The CDR3: CASSPPVFDQNSHQPQHF. CDR3 sequence (DNA): TGTGCCAGCAGCCCGCCGGTTTTCGACCAAAACAGTCATCAGCCCCAGCATTTT. The rearrangement joins TRBV7-2 to TRBJ1-5, with D hard to call. Trimming took 5 bases from V and 5 from J, leaving 25 bases between them. CDR3 length: 18 residues. Germline CDR1 and CDR2: SGHTA and FQGNSA.

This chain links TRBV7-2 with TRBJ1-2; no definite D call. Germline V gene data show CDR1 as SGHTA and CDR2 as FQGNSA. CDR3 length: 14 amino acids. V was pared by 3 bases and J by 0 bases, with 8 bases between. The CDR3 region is CASSLGAANYGYTF. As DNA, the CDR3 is TGTGCCAGCAGCTTGGGCGCGGCTAACTATGGCTACACCTTC. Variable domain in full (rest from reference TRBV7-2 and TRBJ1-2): GAGVSQSPSNKVTEKGKDVELRCDPISGHTALYWYRQSLGQGLEFLIYFQGNSAPDKSGLPSDRFSAERTGGSVSTLTIQRTQQEDSAVYLCASSLGAANYGYTFGSGTRLTVV.

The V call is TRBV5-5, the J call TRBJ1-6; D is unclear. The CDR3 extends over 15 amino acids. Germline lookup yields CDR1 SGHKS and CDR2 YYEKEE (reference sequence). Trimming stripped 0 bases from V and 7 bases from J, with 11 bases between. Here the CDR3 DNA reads TGTGCCAGCAGCTTGGGAGGAGGGATGAATTCACCCCTCCACTTT. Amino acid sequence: CASSLGGGMNSPLHF.

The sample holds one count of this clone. The DNA of the CDR3 is TGCGCCAGCAGCCCAGACGGGACAGGGGTTTCAGATACGCAGTATTTT. Translation: CASSPDGTGVSDTQYF. The gene calls are TRBV5-1 and TRBJ2-3; 10 bases are shared with TRBD1. The V segment lost 4 bases and the J segment 4 bases; nucleotides outside the gene matches: 9. Germline CDR1 SGHRS, CDR2 YFSETQ. The CDR3 extends over 16 amino acids.

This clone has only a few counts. The CDR3 bases are TGTGCCAGCAGTTACTCGTCGGTGGGTGCTGAAGCTTTCTTT. It is translated as CASSYSSVGAEAFF. The chain carries TRBV6-5 and TRBJ1-1; D is ambiguous. Trimming cost V 0 bases and J 6 bases, with 11 bases left between them. The CDR3 extends over 14 amino acids. Germline V gene sequence: CDR1 MNHEY, CDR2 SVGAGI.

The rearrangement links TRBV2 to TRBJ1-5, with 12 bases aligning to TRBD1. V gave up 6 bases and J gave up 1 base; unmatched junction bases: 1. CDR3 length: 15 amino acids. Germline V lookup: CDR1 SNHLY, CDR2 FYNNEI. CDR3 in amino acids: CASSGTGGSNQPQHF. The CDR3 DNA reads TGTGCCAGCAGCGGGACAGGGGGCAGCAATCAGCCCCAGCATTTT.

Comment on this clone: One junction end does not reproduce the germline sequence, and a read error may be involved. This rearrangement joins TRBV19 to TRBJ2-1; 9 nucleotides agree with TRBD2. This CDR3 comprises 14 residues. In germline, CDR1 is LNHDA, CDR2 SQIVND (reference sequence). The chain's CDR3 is CASSIAGVSNEQFF. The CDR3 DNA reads TGTGCCAGTAGCATAGCGGGGGTATCGAATGAGCAGTTCTTC.

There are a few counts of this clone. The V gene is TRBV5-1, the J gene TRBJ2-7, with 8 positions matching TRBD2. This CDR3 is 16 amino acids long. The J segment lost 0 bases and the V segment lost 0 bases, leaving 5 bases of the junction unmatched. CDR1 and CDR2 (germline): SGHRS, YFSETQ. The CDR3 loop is CASSLEGAGASYEQYF. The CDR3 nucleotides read TGCGCCAGCAGCTTGGAGGGAGCGGGGGCCTCCTACGAGCAGTACTTC.

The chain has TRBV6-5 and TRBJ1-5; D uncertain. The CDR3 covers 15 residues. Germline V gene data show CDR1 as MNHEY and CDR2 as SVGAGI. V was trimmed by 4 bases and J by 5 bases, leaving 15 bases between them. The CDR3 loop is CASSSAASGDQPQHF. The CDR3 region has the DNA TGTGCCAGCAGTTCGGCAGCTAGTGGTGATCAGCCCCAGCATTTT.

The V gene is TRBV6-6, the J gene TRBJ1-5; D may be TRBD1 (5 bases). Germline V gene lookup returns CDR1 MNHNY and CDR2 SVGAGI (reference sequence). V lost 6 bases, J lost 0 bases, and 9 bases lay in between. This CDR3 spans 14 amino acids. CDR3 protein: CASRGTVSNQPQHF. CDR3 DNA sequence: TGTGCCAGCAGGGGGACGGTTAGCAATCAGCCCCAGCATTTT.

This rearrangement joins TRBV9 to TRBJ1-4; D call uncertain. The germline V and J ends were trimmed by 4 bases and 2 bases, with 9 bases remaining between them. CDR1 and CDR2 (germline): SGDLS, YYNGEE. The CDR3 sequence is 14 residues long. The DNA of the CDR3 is TGTGCCAGCAGCCCGAGCGTTACTAATGAAAAACTGTTTTTT. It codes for CASSPSVTNEKLFF.